This TCR beta chain was captured by sequencing in a study of blood T cells in healthy people across ages. Turning to the study itself: About one barcoded beta molecule was captured per two T cells (by template switching).

The CDR3 totals 16 residues. With V trimmed by 4 bases and J by 0 bases, 5 bases remained unmatched. CDR1 and CDR2 from the germline V gene are SQVTM and ANQGSEA. With a J-beta primer mix and a sample-barcoded 5' primer, a second PCR ran roughly 6 to 11 cycles. MiXCR, applied by TCRdb to the 5' RACE reads, yields one record per CDR3 protein. Of over 500,000 distinct CDR3 sequences listed, about 29% are singletons. This clonotype showed up just a few times. This same sample was also taken into another study, of T cells of mothers and their children. As that study records: Mother-child pairs who were related displayed a slightly higher overlap than unrelated pairs, a difference that was non-significant.

The chain is built from TRBV29-1 and TRBJ2-2, with 10 bases aligning to TRBD2. The source is a boy aged 2 to 10 in good health. The sample comprised blood. CDR3 coding DNA: TGCAGCGTTGGAGCTAGCGGGGGCCCGAACACCGGGGAGCTGTTTTTT. Translation: CSVGASGGPNTGELFF.